This paragraph reports one T cell receptor beta chain. No glioblastoma patient carried an isocitrate dehydrogenase mutation. Assay used: immunoSEQ multiplex PCR; TCRdb lists only in-frame clones, some missing. The sample contains 90,000 or so clones, around 85% of which appear only once. These data come from a study of glioma-infiltrating T cells after dendritic cell vaccination. Germline CDR1 SGHDT, CDR2 YYEEEE. The V gene lost 2 bases and the J gene lost 3 bases, with 17 bases spanning the gap. The CDR3 runs to 16 residues. The sequence derives from a human donor with glioblastoma. The chain joins TRBV5-6 to TRBJ2-5; TRBD2 might be the D (6 bases). The starting material was blood, obtained before dendritic cell vaccination. This chain's CDR3 is CASSFASRESEETQYF. The DNA for the CDR3 is TGTGCCAGCAGCTTCGCATCTCGGGAGTCGGAAGAGACCCAGTACTTC.